This T cell receptor beta chain was captured by sequencing in a study of cytomegalovirus exposure and HLA in healthy donors. Healthy bone marrow donors formed the donor group. Study results and caveats: Accurate HLA-A and HLA-B prediction from TCR beta sequences was reported for most subjects.

13 Jbeta primers and 60 Vbeta primers were used for the PCR. Here immunoSEQ multiplex PCR was the method, and the copy in TCRdb shows in-frame clones only, minus some. The sample has some 150,000 clones, 64% seen once. As to this clone: Its antigen is undetermined.

Sequenced: PBMCs. The receptor was isolated from a woman in her twenties or thirties in good health and CMV-seropositive.

The CDR3 region has the DNA TGTGCCAGCAGCTTGTCCGGGACAGGCACAGATACGCAGTATTTT. It translates to CASSLSGTGTDTQYF. V and J are TRBV5-6 and TRBJ2-3, with TRBD1 matching 7 bases. Germline CDR1 is SGHDT and CDR2 is YYEEEE. V lost 1 base to trimming and J lost 1 base; unmatched junction nucleotides: 3. The CDR3 is 15 residues long.